The 14 T cell receptor beta chains below all came from one sample that was sequenced in a study of T cells in localized non-small cell lung cancer. Method: immunoSEQ multiplex PCR; TCRdb's copy keeps in-frame clones and lacks some. The data show 25,000 to 30,000 clones, more than 75% seen once. The sequences come from peripheral blood, collected before any cancer treatment. The receptors shown here come from a female donor of 60 years or more with stage III squamous cell lung carcinoma.

V and J are TRBV7-9 and TRBJ1-1; D possibly corresponds to TRBD1 (5 bases). V was pared by 1 base and J by 4 bases, with 13 bases between. The CDR3 is 15 amino acids. Germline CDR1 and CDR2: SEHNR and FQNEAQ (reference sequence). As DNA, the CDR3 is TGTGCCAGCAGCTTAGGGGGCGCACCCAGCACTGAAGCTTTCTTT. This sequence encodes CASSLGGAPSTEAFF.

As DNA, the CDR3 is TGTGCCAGCAGTCCCTGGGGACTAGCGGCCCCAGATACGCAGTATTTT. This encodes CASSPWGLAAPDTQYF. The rearrangement links TRBV28 to TRBJ2-3; 11 nucleotides agree with TRBD2. The CDR3 length is 16 residues. The V segment lost 5 bases and the J segment 4 bases; nucleotides outside the gene matches: 8. In germline, CDR1 is MDHEN, CDR2 SYDVKM.

V is TRBV6-6 and J is TRBJ2-2; D is ambiguous. The V end was cut by 6 bases, the J end by 4 bases, with 15 bases between. CDR3 length equals 15 residues. The germline CDR1 and CDR2 sequences are MNHNY and SVGAGI (reference sequence). CDR3 DNA sequence: TGTGCCAGCAGCCGGATCCTCCCCCCCACCGGGGAGCTGTTTTTT. Its protein product is CASSRILPPTGELFF.

The genes are TRBV28 and TRBJ1-2; D may be TRBD1 (6 bases). Germline CDR1 reads MDHEN; CDR2 reads SYDVKM. V lost 3 bases to trimming and J lost 3 bases, with 14 bases between them. There are 15 residues in the CDR3. The DNA for the CDR3 is TGTGCCAGCAGTTTCTCTACGGGGGCCCACTATGGCTACACCTTC. Its translation is CASSFSTGAHYGYTF.

CDR3 region: CASSQGAGELFF. CDR3 in DNA: TGTGCCAGCAGCCAGGGGGCCGGGGAGCTGTTTTTT. The gene calls are TRBV5-5 and TRBJ2-2; TRBD1 agrees at 7 bases. Germline V lookup: CDR1 SGHKS, CDR2 YYEKEE (reference sequence). The V and J ends lost 4 bases and 6 bases, in that order; junction bases with no gene match: 0. The CDR3 totals 12 residues.

The chain couples TRBV4-3 to TRBJ2-2; possibly TRBD1 or TRBD2 for D (5 bases each). Germline CDR1 is LGHNA and CDR2 is YSLEER. V dropped 0 bases and J dropped 2 bases, with 16 bases sitting between them. The CDR3 is made up of 18 amino acids. The CDR3 DNA follows: TGCGCCAGCAGCCAAGATCAAATACGAGGGGCAAACACCGGGGAGCTGTTTTTT. Protein sequence: CASSQDQIRGANTGELFF.

V usage is TRBV5-1 and J usage is TRBJ1-4; no clear D gene. Trimming took 0 bases from V and 11 from J, leaving 8 bases between them. The CDR3 runs to 12 residues. Germline CDR1 and CDR2: SGHRS and YFSETQ. DNA for the CDR3: TGCGCCAGCAGCTTGGAAGGAGGGAAACTGTTTTTT. Amino acids: CASSLEGGKLFF.

This clone was recorded a few times. This chain joins TRBV29-1 and TRBJ1-1, with 7 bases fitting TRBD1. Germline CDR1 and CDR2: SQVTM and ANQGSEA. CDR3 length: 14 amino acids. V gave up 4 bases and J gave up 3 bases; unmatched junction bases: 8. This chain's CDR3 is CSVATGLSHTEAFF. CDR3 DNA: TGCAGCGTTGCGACAGGGTTAAGTCACACTGAAGCTTTCTTT.

The J gene is TRBJ1-1, the V gene TRBV5-1; TRBD1 aligns across 9 bases. Per the germline V gene, CDR1 is SGHRS and CDR2 is YFSETQ. The CDR3 sequence is 17 residues long. The V segment lost 0 bases and the J segment 0 bases; nucleotides outside the gene matches: 6. In DNA, the CDR3 is TGCGCCAGCAGCTTGGGGGACAGGGCCCCTATGAACACTGAAGCTTTCTTT. Translated: CASSLGDRAPMNTEAFF. Full variable domain (outside the CDR3, taken from reference TRBV5-1 and TRBJ1-1): KAGVTQTPRYLIKTRGQQVTLSCSPISGHRSVSWYQQTPGQGLQFLFEYFSETQRNKGNFPGRFSGRQFSNSRSEMNVSTLELGDSALYLCASSLGDRAPMNTEAFFGQGTRLTVV.

V gene TRBV10-3 combines with J gene TRBJ1-2; the match to TRBD1 covers 8 bases. CDR1 is ENHRY, CDR2 SYGVKD, per germline. The length of the CDR3 is 12 residues. The V segment lost 6 bases and the J segment 7 bases; nucleotides outside the gene matches: 4. The CDR3 bases are TGTGCCATCAGGACAGGGGAAAGTGGCTACACCTTC. Translated, it gives CAIRTGESGYTF.

The V call is TRBV7-9, the J call TRBJ2-3; 15 bases line up with TRBD2. The germline V gene has CDR1 SEHNR and CDR2 FQNEAQ (reference sequence). With V trimmed by 4 bases and J by 5 bases, 4 bases remained unmatched. The CDR3 has 16 amino acids. The CDR3 sequence is CASSSGLAGGRDTQYF. Here the CDR3 DNA reads TGTGCCAGCAGCTCCGGACTAGCGGGGGGGCGAGATACGCAGTATTTT.

V gene TRBV4-1 combines with J gene TRBJ1-4; D unclear. Germline lookup yields CDR1 MGHRA and CDR2 YSYEKL. Trimming left V 1 base short and J 6 bases short, with 9 bases between. The CDR3 totals 14 residues. The CDR3 DNA is TGCGCCAGCAGCCAAGTTATGACTTATGAAAAACTGTTTTTT. Its translation is CASSQVMTYEKLFF.

The chain links TRBV18 to TRBJ1-1; D unclear. Germline assignment: CDR1 KGHSH and CDR2 LQKENI. This CDR3 contains 13 residues. V gave up 4 bases and J gave up 0 bases, with 6 bases separating them. CDR3 bases: TGTGCCAGCTCACTTAGGCTGAACACTGAAGCTTTCTTT. Its protein is CASSLRLNTEAFF. Variable domain in full (rest from reference TRBV18 and TRBJ1-1): NAGVMQNPRHLVRRRGQEARLRCSPMKGHSHVYWYRQLPEEGLKFMVYLQKENIIDESGMPKERFSAEFPKEGPSILRIQQVVRGDSAAYFCASSLRLNTEAFFGQGTRLTVV.

The rearrangement joins TRBV19 to TRBJ2-1, with D perhaps TRBD2 (6 bases). This CDR3 contains 16 residues. Germline CDR1 and CDR2: LNHDA and SQIVND (reference sequence). V was clipped by 5 bases and J by 3 bases, with 17 bases between them. For the CDR3, the DNA is TGTGCCAGTAGTGTCTGGGAGGCTAGCGTCTACAATGAGCAGTTCTTC. This codes for CASSVWEASVYNEQFF.